This T cell receptor beta chain was captured by sequencing in a study of human versus mouse CDR3 diversity and MHC coevolution. Study conclusions and caveats: Clonal inequality was lowest in two of the three human donors. Humans had the largest estimated TCR beta repertoire, 1.5 million to 2 million clonotypes.

Data came from immunoSEQ multiplex PCR; TCRdb stores just in-frame clones and leaves some out. Among approximately 81,000 clones listed, over 85% were seen once. This clone was detected only a few times. Its antigen is unidentified. Germline CDR1 is SEHNR and CDR2 is FQNEAQ (reference sequence). V was clipped by 2 bases and J by 3 bases, with 11 bases between them. There are 15 residues in the CDR3. This clonotype originated in a person between 25 and 70 years old in good health. The sample comprised naive CD4+ T cells from blood. The subset is: CD45RO-negative CD62L-positive naive CD4 T cells. The chain uses TRBV7-9 and TRBJ1-5, with a possible D match to TRBD1 (6 bases). CDR3 residues: CASSLSGQNNQPQHF. In DNA, the CDR3 is TGTGCCAGCAGCTTAAGTGGACAGAACAATCAGCCCCAGCATTTT.